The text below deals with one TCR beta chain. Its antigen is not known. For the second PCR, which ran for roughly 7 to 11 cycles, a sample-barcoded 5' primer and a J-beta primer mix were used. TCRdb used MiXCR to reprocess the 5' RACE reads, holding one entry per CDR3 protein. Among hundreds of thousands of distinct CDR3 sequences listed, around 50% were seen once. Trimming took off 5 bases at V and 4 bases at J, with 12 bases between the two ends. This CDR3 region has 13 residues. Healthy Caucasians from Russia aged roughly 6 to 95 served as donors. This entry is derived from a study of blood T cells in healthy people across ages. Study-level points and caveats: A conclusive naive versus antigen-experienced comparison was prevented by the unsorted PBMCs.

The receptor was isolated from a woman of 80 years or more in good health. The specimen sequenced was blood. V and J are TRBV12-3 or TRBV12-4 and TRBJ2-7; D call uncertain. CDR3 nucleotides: TGTGCCAGCAGTCCCCGACTTAGGTACGAGCAGTACTTC. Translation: CASSPRLRYEQYF.